The 20 T cell receptor beta chains reported below all come from one sample, sequenced in a study of OX40 agonist ivuxolimab in advanced cancers. Measured with immunoSEQ multiplex PCR; TCRdb has only the in-frame clones, and not every one. The sample contains roughly 45,000 clones, 80% to 90% of which appear only once. Material: CD4+ or CD8+ T cells sorted from blood, obtained in a trial of the OX40 agonist ivuxolimab. Receptors originate from an adult with an advanced solid tumor such as melanoma, head and neck, liver or kidney cancer.

This chain uses TRBV4-1 with TRBJ1-1; perhaps TRBD1 as D (6 bases). Germline loops: CDR1 MGHRA, CDR2 YSYEKL. The CDR3 is 15 residues long. With 0 bases removed from V and 1 base from J, the gap between germline ends came to 9 bases. The CDR3 DNA reads TGCGCCAGCAGCCAAGATCTACAGGGGAACACTGAAGCTTTCTTT. Its protein is CASSQDLQGNTEAFF.

The chain links TRBV18 to TRBJ2-5; 8 bases align to TRBD1. The V gene's germline CDR1 is KGHSH and CDR2 LQKENI. The CDR3 consists of 14 residues. Trimming removed 6 bases from V and 3 bases from J; junction bases left unmatched: 6. As DNA, the CDR3 is TGTGCCAGCTCCACCACGACAGGGGAAGAGACCCAGTACTTC. Encoded protein: CASSTTTGEETQYF.

This clone was picked up many times. This chain joins TRBV6-1 and TRBJ1-6; perhaps TRBD1 as D (5 bases). The V gene lost 4 bases and the J gene lost 2 bases, with 6 bases spanning the gap. CDR1 and CDR2 (germline): MNHNS, SASEGT. The CDR3 spans 14 residues. The DNA for the CDR3 is TGTGCCAGCAGTGCGGGACCCTATAATTCACCCCTCCACTTT. This translates into CASSAGPYNSPLHF.

This rearrangement joins TRBV2 to TRBJ2-1; 13 bases are shared with TRBD2. V gave up 5 bases and J gave up 3 bases; unmatched junction bases: 1. Germline CDR1 SNHLY, CDR2 FYNNEI. CDR3 length: 15 amino acids. The CDR3 DNA follows: TGTGCCAGCAGTTGGACTAGCGGGAGCTACAATGAGCAGTTCTTC. It translates to CASSWTSGSYNEQFF. Filled out from reference TRBV2 and TRBJ2-1, the complete variable domain reads EPEVTQTPSHQVTQMGQEVILRCVPISNHLYFYWYRQILGQKVEFLVSFYNNEISEKSEIFDDQFSVERPDGSNFTLKIRSTKLEDSAMYFCASSWTSGSYNEQFFGPGTRLTVL.

The gene calls are TRBV11-2 and TRBJ2-5, with TRBD2 as a possible D gene (6 bases). Germline V gene sequence: CDR1 SGHAT, CDR2 FQNNGV. This CDR3 has 14 residues. Trimming took off 6 bases at V and 2 bases at J, with 13 bases between the two ends. This CDR3 is CASRRGPLQETQYF. DNA for the CDR3: TGTGCCAGCAGGCGGGGACCGCTTCAAGAGACCCAGTACTTC.

This chain joins TRBV7-9 and TRBJ2-7; 12 nucleotides agree with TRBD2. V dropped 5 bases and J dropped 2; count of bases not matched to a gene: 4. Germline CDR1 SEHNR, CDR2 FQNEAQ (reference sequence). There are 15 residues in the CDR3. CDR3 protein: CASSPRTSGTYEQYF. For the CDR3, the DNA is TGTGCCAGCAGCCCCCGGACTAGCGGGACCTACGAGCAGTACTTC.

This chain uses TRBV11-3 with TRBJ2-1, with 10 positions matching TRBD2. Germline-derived CDR1 and CDR2 are SGHNT and YENEEA. This CDR3 is 15 amino acids long. J gave up 4 bases and V 3 bases, and 3 bases lay outside the gene matches. In DNA form, the CDR3 reads TGTGCCAGCAGCTTTGGGACTAGCGAGTACAATGAGCAGTTCTTC. The encoded protein is CASSFGTSEYNEQFF.

The chain has TRBV7-6 and TRBJ2-2; a possible D gene is TRBD1 (5 bases). Germline V gene data show CDR1 as SGHVS and CDR2 as FNYEAQ. This CDR3 spans 12 amino acids. Trimming cost V 2 bases and J 7 bases, with 5 bases left between them. The CDR3 protein is CASSLRGGELFF. The DNA of the CDR3 is TGTGCCAGCAGCTTAAGGGGCGGGGAGCTGTTTTTT.

V usage is TRBV2 and J usage is TRBJ1-5; D uncertain. Trimming took 3 bases from V and 3 from J, leaving 18 bases between them. Germline V CDR1 and CDR2: SNHLY, FYNNEI. This CDR3 has 17 amino acids. CDR3 in amino acids: CASSDSRPPQSNQPQHF. The CDR3 nucleotides are TGTGCCAGCAGTGATTCCCGGCCTCCCCAGTCCAATCAGCCCCAGCATTTT.

V gene TRBV19 combines with J gene TRBJ2-7, with a tentative D call TRBD2 (6 bases). Between the trimmed V and J ends, which lost 3 bases and 3 bases, there was a span of 15 bases. The CDR3 has 15 residues. CDR1 LNHDA and CDR2 SQIVND come from the germline V gene (reference sequence). CDR3 loop: CASSISVARGYEQYF. DNA for the CDR3: TGTGCCAGTAGTATCTCTGTGGCGCGGGGCTACGAGCAGTACTTC.

The V call is TRBV18, the J call TRBJ2-5; D uncertain. V was clipped by 5 bases and J by 5 bases, with 12 bases between them. The CDR3 has 13 residues. Germline V CDR1 and CDR2: KGHSH, LQKENI. The CDR3 sequence is CASSGDQAETQYF. DNA for the CDR3: TGTGCCAGCTCAGGCGATCAGGCTGAGACCCAGTACTTC. Combining the CDR3 with reference TRBV18 and TRBJ2-5 gives the whole variable domain NAGVMQNPRHLVRRRGQEARLRCSPMKGHSHVYWYRQLPEEGLKFMVYLQKENIIDESGMPKERFSAEFPKEGPSILRIQQVVRGDSAAYFCASSGDQAETQYFGPGTRLLVL.

The V call is TRBV5-5, the J call TRBJ2-7; TRBD2 agrees at 8 bases. The CDR3 consists of 16 residues. In germline, CDR1 is SGHKS, CDR2 YYEKEE (reference sequence). The V and J ends lost 2 bases and 0 bases, in that order; junction bases with no gene match: 7. The CDR3 DNA is TGTGCCAGCAGCTTTGGAAGCGGGGGTCTCTCCTACGAGCAGTACTTC. Translation: CASSFGSGGLSYEQYF. Together with reference TRBV5-5 and TRBJ2-7, the CDR3 gives the full variable domain: DAGVTQSPTHLIKTRGQQVTLRCSPISGHKSVSWYQQVLGQGPQFIFQYYEKEERGRGNFPDRFSARQFPNYSSELNVNALLLGDSALYLCASSFGSGGLSYEQYFGPGTRLTVT.

The V gene is TRBV25-1, the J gene TRBJ1-6; no definite D call. There are 14 residues in the CDR3. Germline CDR1 is MGHDK and CDR2 is SYGVNS. Trimming left V 2 bases short and J 4 bases short, with 6 bases between. The CDR3 reads CASSESQYNSPLHF. The CDR3 nucleotides are TGTGCCAGCAGTGAAAGCCAGTATAATTCACCCCTCCACTTT.

This clone came up once. The chain is built from TRBV27 and TRBJ1-2, with D tentatively TRBD1 (6 bases). V was trimmed by 8 bases and J by 4 bases, leaving 20 bases between them. This CDR3 has 15 residues. The V gene's germline CDR1 is MNHEY and CDR2 SMNVEV (reference sequence). The CDR3 DNA reads TGTGCCAGCTGCACAGGGATATCTTGCGGCTATGGCTACACCTTC. Translation: CASCTGISCGYGYTF.

This chain joins TRBV27 and TRBJ2-2, with D hard to call. This CDR3 is built from 14 residues. CDR1 is MNHEY, CDR2 SMNVEV, per germline (reference sequence). Trimming left V 3 bases short and J 1 base short, with 6 bases between. DNA of the CDR3: TGTGCCAGCAGTTTTTGGGGGAACACCGGGGAGCTGTTTTTT. This gives the protein CASSFWGNTGELFF.

The chain couples TRBV9 to TRBJ2-1; the match to TRBD2 covers 10 bases. This CDR3 contains 17 residues. Trimming removed 3 bases from V and 3 bases from J; junction bases left unmatched: 9. Germline assignment: CDR1 SGDLS and CDR2 YYNGEE. The CDR3: CASSGSSGRAGYNEQFF. The CDR3 DNA is TGTGCCAGCAGCGGATCAAGCGGGAGGGCCGGCTACAATGAGCAGTTCTTC.

This clone was seen once. The chain employs TRBV27 and TRBJ2-3, with TRBD1 matching over 9 bases. The junction had 7 bases not matched to a gene; V was cut back by 2 bases and J by 4 bases. In germline, CDR1 is MNHEY, CDR2 SMNVEV (reference sequence). CDR3 size: 16 residues. The CDR3 DNA reads as TGTGCCAGCAGTTTAACCGGGACAGGGTCCTCAGATACGCAGTATTTT. Translation gives CASSLTGTGSSDTQYF.

The chain uses TRBV6-4 and TRBJ2-1, with TRBD2 matching over 10 bases. The CDR3 runs to 16 residues. V was clipped by 3 bases and J by 0 bases; unmatched bases: 2. Germline CDR1 and CDR2: MRHNA and SNTAGT. The CDR3 DNA is TGTGCCAGCAGTGAACTAGCGGGGAGCTCCTACAATGAGCAGTTCTTC. Amino acids: CASSELAGSSYNEQFF.

The chain combines TRBV9 with TRBJ1-1; 7 bases are shared with TRBD1. Germline V gene data show CDR1 as SGDLS and CDR2 as YYNGEE. CDR3 length: 17 residues. V was pared by 0 bases and J by 3 bases, with 11 bases of the junction left unmatched. This chain's CDR3 is CASSVVDRPSRDTEAFF. CDR3 bases: TGTGCCAGCAGCGTAGTGGACAGGCCTTCTCGGGACACTGAAGCTTTCTTT. The full variable domain, completed using reference TRBV9 and TRBJ1-1, is DSGVTQTPKHLITATGQRVTLRCSPRSGDLSVYWYQQSLDQGLQFLIQYYNGEERAKGNILERFSAQQFPDLHSELNLSSLELGDSALYFCASSVVDRPSRDTEAFFGQGTRLTVV.

The rearrangement uses TRBV4-1 and TRBJ2-1; a possible D gene is TRBD1 (6 bases). Germline V gives CDR1 MGHRA, CDR2 YSYEKL. The CDR3 sequence is 14 residues long. V gave up 3 bases and J gave up 8 bases, with 14 bases separating them. The CDR3 DNA sequence: TGCGCCAGCAGCCACAATTATAACAGGGATGAGCAGTTCTTC. Amino acid sequence: CASSHNYNRDEQFF.